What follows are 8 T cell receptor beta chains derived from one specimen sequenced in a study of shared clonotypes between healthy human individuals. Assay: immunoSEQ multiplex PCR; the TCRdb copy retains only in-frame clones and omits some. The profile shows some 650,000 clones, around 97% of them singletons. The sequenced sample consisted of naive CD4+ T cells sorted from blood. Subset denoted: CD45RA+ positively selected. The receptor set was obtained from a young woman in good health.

The DNA of the CDR3 is TGTGCCAGCAGCTCTGACCCACCCTCCTACAATGAGCAGTTCTTC. Protein: CASSSDPPSYNEQFF. The rearrangement uses TRBV5-4 and TRBJ2-1; D is unresolved. Germline CDR1 SGHNT, CDR2 YYREEE (reference sequence). The CDR3 has 15 residues. V shed 3 bases and J shed 0 bases, with 10 bases lying between them.

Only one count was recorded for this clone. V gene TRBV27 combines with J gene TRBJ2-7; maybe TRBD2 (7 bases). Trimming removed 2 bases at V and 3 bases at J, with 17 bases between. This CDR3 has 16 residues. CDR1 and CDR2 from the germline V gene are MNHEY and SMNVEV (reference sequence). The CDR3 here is CASSLRGGGFSYEQYF. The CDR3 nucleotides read TGTGCCAGCAGTTTACGCGGGGGCGGTTTCAGCTACGAGCAGTACTTC.

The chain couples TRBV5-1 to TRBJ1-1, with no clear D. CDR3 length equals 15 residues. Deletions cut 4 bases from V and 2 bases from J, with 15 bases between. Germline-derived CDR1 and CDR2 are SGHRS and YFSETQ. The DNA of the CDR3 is TGCGCCAGCAGCCTCCCCGGCAACGCCAACACTGAAGCTTTCTTT. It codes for CASSLPGNANTEAFF.

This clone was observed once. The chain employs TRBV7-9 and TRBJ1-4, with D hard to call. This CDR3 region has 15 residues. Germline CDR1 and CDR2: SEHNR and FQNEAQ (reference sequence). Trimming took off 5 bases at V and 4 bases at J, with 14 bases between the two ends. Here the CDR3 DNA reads TGTGCCAGCAGCCCCAAATTGAGAAATAATGAAAAACTGTTTTTT. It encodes CASSPKLRNNEKLFF.

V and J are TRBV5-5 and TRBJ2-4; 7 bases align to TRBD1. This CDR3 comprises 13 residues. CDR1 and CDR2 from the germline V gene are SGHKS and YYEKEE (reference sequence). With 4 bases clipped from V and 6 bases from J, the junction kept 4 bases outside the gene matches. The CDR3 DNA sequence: TGTGCCAGCAGCGACCGACAGGGAAACATTCAGTACTTC. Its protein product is CASSDRQGNIQYF.

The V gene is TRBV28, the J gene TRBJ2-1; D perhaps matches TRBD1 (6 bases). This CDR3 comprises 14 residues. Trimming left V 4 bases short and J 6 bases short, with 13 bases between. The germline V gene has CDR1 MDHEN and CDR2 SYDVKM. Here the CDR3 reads CASSSPTGPNEQFF. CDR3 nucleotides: TGTGCCAGCAGTTCCCCTACAGGGCCCAATGAGCAGTTCTTC. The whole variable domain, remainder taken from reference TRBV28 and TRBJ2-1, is DVKVTQSSRYLVKRTGEKVFLECVQDMDHENMFWYRQDPGLGLRLIYFSYDVKMKEKGDIPEGYSVSREKKERFSLILESASTNQTSMYLCASSSPTGPNEQFFGPGTRLTVL.

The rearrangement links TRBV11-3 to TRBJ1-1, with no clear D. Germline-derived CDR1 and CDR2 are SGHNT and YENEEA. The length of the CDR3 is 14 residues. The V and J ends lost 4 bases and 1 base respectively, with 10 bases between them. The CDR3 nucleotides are TGTGCCAGCAGCTCAGACGGGCAGAACACTGAAGCTTTCTTT. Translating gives CASSSDGQNTEAFF.

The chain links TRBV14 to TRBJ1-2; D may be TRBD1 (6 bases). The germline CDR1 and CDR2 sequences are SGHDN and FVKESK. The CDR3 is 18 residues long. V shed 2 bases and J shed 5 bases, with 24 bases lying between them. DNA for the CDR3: TGTGCCAGCAGCCAAAGACGGACAGCGCCGGGGCGTTTTTATGGCTACACCTTC. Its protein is CASSQRRTAPGRFYGYTF. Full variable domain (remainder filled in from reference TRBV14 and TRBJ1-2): EAGVTQFPSHSVIEKGQTVTLRCDPISGHDNLYWYRRVMGKEIKFLLHFVKESKQDESGMPNNRFLAERTGGTYSTLKVQPAELEDSGVYFCASSQRRTAPGRFYGYTFGSGTRLTVV.